This T cell receptor beta chain derives from a study of T cell repertoires in cytomegalovirus infection. About the study: A matching HLA type, together with CMV infection, was signaled by public TCR beta signatures.

One entry per CDR3 protein, called by TCRdb with MiXCR from the reads. Of almost 550,000 distinct CDR3 sequences in the sample, approximately 17% were seen once. As concerns this clonotype: The antigen is not known.

V gave up 4 bases and J gave up 4 bases; unmatched junction bases: 9. The CDR3 contains 15 residues. Germline CDR1 reads MDHEN; CDR2 reads SYDVKM. Whole-study findings and limits: Clonotype analysis showed dominance of the ex vivo response by HLA-C-restricted CMV-specific TCR beta clonotypes.

The chain employs TRBV28 and TRBJ2-7; 8 bases fit TRBD2. The receptor comes from a human donor in good health (CMV status not recorded). Some clones in this sample may be carry-over from other donors' samples. The sample consisted of CD8+ T cells from PBMCs. In DNA, the CDR3 is TGTGCCAGCAGTTCCCAAACGGGAGGGCCTTACGAGCAGTACTTC. This translates into CASSSQTGGPYEQYF.